The 14 T cell receptor beta chains presented below share a single source sample, sequenced in a study of blood T cells in healthy people across ages. Then a second PCR, running roughly 7 to 11 cycles, was carried out with a sample-barcoded 5' primer and a J-beta primer mix. TCRdb analysed the 5' RACE reads with MiXCR anew, one entry per CDR3 protein. The repertoire has about 900,000 distinct CDR3 sequences, about 62% of them found once; the top ten carry 28%. The sample taken for sequencing was blood. The receptors were gathered from a man aged 25 to 40 in good health.

The chain couples TRBV15 to TRBJ1-5; D not certain. Germline CDR1 LNHNV, CDR2 YYDKDF (reference sequence). V gave up 0 bases and J gave up 0 bases, with 6 bases separating them. This CDR3 is built from 15 residues. The CDR3 DNA is TGTGCCACCAGCAGAGACAAGATTAGCAATCAGCCCCAGCATTTT. The encoded protein is CATSRDKISNQPQHF.

The V and J genes are TRBV27 and TRBJ2-5; possible D gene TRBD1, 6 bases. The tail of the sequence fits TRBJ2-7 better, so the J call may be wrong. Per germline, CDR1 MNHEY and CDR2 SMNVEV (reference sequence). The CDR3 runs to 14 residues. The CDR3 nucleotides are TGTGCCAGCAGTTTATACAGGGATATCGACGAGCAGTACTTC. Translated, it gives CASSLYRDIDEQYF.

V gene TRBV12-3 or TRBV12-4 combines with J gene TRBJ2-1; TRBD1 agrees at 7 bases. Trimming at V came to 6 bases and at J to 10 bases, leaving 12 bases not matched to a gene. This CDR3 comprises 14 residues. The CDR3 coding sequence is TGTGCCAGCAGCCAACAGGGGACGTCCTACGAGCAGTTCTTC. Translating it yields CASSQQGTSYEQFF.

This clonotype turned up a few times. J is TRBJ2-5 and V is TRBV10-3; 8 nucleotides line up with TRBD1. This CDR3 has 16 residues. V dropped 2 bases and J dropped 5; count of bases not matched to a gene: 10. Germline assignment: CDR1 ENHRY and CDR2 SYGVKD. CDR3 sequence (DNA): TGTGCCATCAGTGAGGGAGGACAGGGCCTTCGGGAGACCCAGTACTTC. Translated, it gives CAISEGGQGLRETQYF.

The chain uses TRBV4-3 and TRBJ2-7; 8 nucleotides match TRBD1. There are 15 residues in the CDR3. V lost 5 bases to trimming and J lost 3 bases; unmatched junction nucleotides: 9. Germline V gene data show CDR1 as LGHNA and CDR2 as YSLEER. Here the CDR3 DNA reads TGCGCCAGCAGCGTGGGACAGGATACCTACTACGAGCAGTACTTC. This codes for CASSVGQDTYYEQYF.

The chain recombines TRBV4-3 with TRBJ2-4, with D possibly matching TRBD2 (6 bases). Germline values: CDR1 LGHNA, CDR2 YSLEER. The CDR3 runs 18 residues. The germline V and J ends were trimmed by 4 bases and 5 bases, with 24 bases remaining between them. The CDR3 DNA reads TGCGCCAGCAGCCCCGGGGCCGAGCTGGGGGGACGCGAAAACATTCAGTACTTC. The encoded protein is CASSPGAELGGRENIQYF.

The rearrangement uses TRBV6-2 or TRBV6-3 and TRBJ2-7, with a tentative D call TRBD2 (6 bases). In germline, CDR1 is MNHEY, CDR2 SVGEGT. The CDR3 contains 13 residues. V lost 4 bases to trimming and J lost 4 bases, with 11 bases between them. DNA of the CDR3: TGTGCCAGCAGTTGGATAGGGACTTACGAGCAGTACTTC. Translating gives CASSWIGTYEQYF.

The genes are TRBV27 and TRBJ2-2; 7 bases match TRBD1. Looked up from germline, CDR1 is MNHEY and CDR2 is SMNVEV (reference sequence). With V trimmed by 7 bases and J by 4 bases, 12 bases remained unmatched. This CDR3 has 16 amino acids. CDR3 region: CASNYARSGGTGELFF. The DNA for the CDR3 is TGTGCCAGCAATTATGCCCGCTCAGGGGGCACCGGGGAGCTGTTTTTT.

This clonotype came up once. The gene calls are TRBV29-1 and TRBJ1-1; D is uncertain. V shed 1 base and J shed 4 bases, with 10 bases lying between them. Germline CDR1 SQVTM, CDR2 ANQGSEA. CDR3 length equals 13 residues. The CDR3 region has the DNA TGCAGCGTTGAAGCGGGGTCTGGCACTGAAGCTTTCTTT. This translates into CSVEAGSGTEAFF.

The V gene is TRBV7-8, the J gene TRBJ2-3; D not certain. Per germline, CDR1 SGHVS and CDR2 FQNEAQ. The CDR3 covers 15 residues. V was pared by 5 bases and J by 0 bases, with 12 bases between. The CDR3 sequence: CASSGPESSTDTQYF. The CDR3 DNA reads TGTGCCAGCAGCGGACCGGAATCAAGCACAGATACGCAGTATTTT.

This clonotype was recorded a few times. The chain combines TRBV9 with TRBJ2-2; 8 bases match TRBD1. The V and J ends lost 4 bases and 1 base, in that order; junction bases with no gene match: 6. The CDR3 is 16 residues long. Germline V gives CDR1 SGDLS, CDR2 YYNGEE. Here the CDR3 reads CASSSQTGENTGELFF. The CDR3 DNA reads TGTGCCAGCAGCTCCCAGACAGGGGAGAACACCGGGGAGCTGTTTTTT.

The chain combines TRBV29-1 with TRBJ2-7; TRBD1 aligns across 8 bases. The CDR3 length is 14 residues. Germline V lookup: CDR1 SQVTM, CDR2 ANQGSEA. The J segment lost 0 bases and the V segment lost 7 bases, leaving 8 bases of the junction unmatched. The DNA of the CDR3 is TGCAGCGCCACGGACAGGGTGGGCTCCTACGAGCAGTACTTC. This gives the protein CSATDRVGSYEQYF.

The rearrangement uses TRBV2 and TRBJ2-3; 8 bases are a match to TRBD2. The ends lost 1 base at V and 3 bases at J; junction bases unmatched: 3. This CDR3 region has 15 residues. In germline, CDR1 is SNHLY, CDR2 FYNNEI. CDR3 loop: CASSEVLAATDTQYF. The CDR3, as DNA: TGTGCCAGCAGTGAAGTACTAGCGGCGACAGATACGCAGTATTTT.

The chain uses TRBV6-2 or TRBV6-3 and TRBJ2-5; D unclear. The tail of the sequence fits TRBJ2-4 better, so the J call may be wrong. Germline V gene lookup returns CDR1 MNHEY and CDR2 SVGEGT. The CDR3 contains 16 residues. The CDR3 nucleotides are TGTGCCAGCGGATCACAGTTCATACTGAATATAAACATTCAGTACTTC. Its translation is CASGSQFILNINIQYF.